This T cell receptor beta chain was sequenced during a study of blood T cells in healthy people across ages. The use of a sample-barcoded 5' primer and a J-beta primer mix characterized a second PCR of roughly 6 to 11 cycles. There were at least 2.5 million CDR3-containing paired-end reads obtained from each sample. TCRdb used MiXCR to reprocess the 5' RACE reads, holding one entry per CDR3 protein. In the table there are about 830,000 distinct CDR3 sequences, roughly 60% of which are singletons. No fewer than 6 million PBMCs went into each sample. Germline loops: CDR1 MNHEY, CDR2 SVGEGT. V lost 2 bases and J lost 7, with 17 bases in between. CDR3 length equals 15 residues. Worth noting for this clonotype: Its cognate antigen is unknown.

General study results and limits: It was held that diversity estimates obtained from one million T cells represented underestimates. For the donors, CMV status was unknown and possibly confounded expanded clonotype changes.

Sample: blood. This sequence joins TRBV6-2 or TRBV6-3 and TRBJ1-2, with D perhaps TRBD1 (5 bases). The sequence was obtained from a man aged 25 to 40 in good health. The CDR3 DNA sequence: TGTGCCAGCAGTTACGGCGGTTCAGGGAGAGGTGGCTACACCTTC. The encoded protein is CASSYGGSGRGGYTF.